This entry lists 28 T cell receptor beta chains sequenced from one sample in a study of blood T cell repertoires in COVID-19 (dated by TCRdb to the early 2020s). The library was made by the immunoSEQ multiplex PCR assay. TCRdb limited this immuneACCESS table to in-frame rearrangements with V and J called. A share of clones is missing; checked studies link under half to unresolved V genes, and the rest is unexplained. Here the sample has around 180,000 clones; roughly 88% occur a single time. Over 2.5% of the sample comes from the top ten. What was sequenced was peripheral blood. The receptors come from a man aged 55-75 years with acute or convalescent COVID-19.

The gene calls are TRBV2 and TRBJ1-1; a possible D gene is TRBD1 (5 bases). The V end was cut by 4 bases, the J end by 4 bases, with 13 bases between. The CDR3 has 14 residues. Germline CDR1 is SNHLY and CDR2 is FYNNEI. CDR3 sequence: CASSVRGIGTEAFF. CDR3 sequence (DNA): TGTGCCAGCAGTGTCCGGGGGATAGGCACTGAAGCTTTCTTT.

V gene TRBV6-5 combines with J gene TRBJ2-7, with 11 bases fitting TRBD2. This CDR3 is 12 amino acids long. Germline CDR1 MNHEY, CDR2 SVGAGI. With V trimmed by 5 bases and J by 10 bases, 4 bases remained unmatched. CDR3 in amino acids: CASSPLAGGQYF. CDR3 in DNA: TGTGCCAGCAGTCCCCTAGCGGGAGGTCAGTACTTC.

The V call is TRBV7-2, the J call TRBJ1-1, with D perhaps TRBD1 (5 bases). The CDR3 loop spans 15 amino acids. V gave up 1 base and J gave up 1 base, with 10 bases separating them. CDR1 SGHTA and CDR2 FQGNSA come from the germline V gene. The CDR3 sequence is CASSLDWGWNTEAFF. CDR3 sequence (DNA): TGTGCCAGCAGCTTAGATTGGGGCTGGAACACTGAAGCTTTCTTT.

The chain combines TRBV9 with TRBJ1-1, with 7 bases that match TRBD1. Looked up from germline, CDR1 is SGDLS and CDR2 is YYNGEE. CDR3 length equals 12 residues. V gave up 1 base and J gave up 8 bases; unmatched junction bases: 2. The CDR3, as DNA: TGTGCCAGCAGCGTAAGGGACAGAGAAGCTTTCTTT. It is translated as CASSVRDREAFF.

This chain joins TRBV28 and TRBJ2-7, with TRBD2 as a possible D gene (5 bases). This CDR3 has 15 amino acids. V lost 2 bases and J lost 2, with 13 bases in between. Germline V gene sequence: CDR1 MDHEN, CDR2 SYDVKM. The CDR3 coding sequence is TGTGCCAGCAGTTTAATGGAGGTCCCTACCTACGAGCAGTACTTC. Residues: CASSLMEVPTYEQYF.

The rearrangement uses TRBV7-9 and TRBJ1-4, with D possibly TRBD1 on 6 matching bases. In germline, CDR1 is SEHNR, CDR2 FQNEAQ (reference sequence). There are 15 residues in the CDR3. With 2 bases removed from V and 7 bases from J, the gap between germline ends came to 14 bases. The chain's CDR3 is CASSLSGVQGEKLFF. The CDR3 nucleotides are TGTGCCAGCAGCTTATCAGGGGTGCAGGGTGAAAAACTGTTTTTT.

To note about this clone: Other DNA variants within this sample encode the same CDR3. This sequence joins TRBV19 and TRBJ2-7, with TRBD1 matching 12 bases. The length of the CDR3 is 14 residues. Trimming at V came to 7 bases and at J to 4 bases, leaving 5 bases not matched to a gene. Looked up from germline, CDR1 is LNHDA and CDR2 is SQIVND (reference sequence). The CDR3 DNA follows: TGTGCCAGTACTCCGGGACAGGGGGCTTACGAGCAGTACTTC. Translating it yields CASTPGQGAYEQYF.

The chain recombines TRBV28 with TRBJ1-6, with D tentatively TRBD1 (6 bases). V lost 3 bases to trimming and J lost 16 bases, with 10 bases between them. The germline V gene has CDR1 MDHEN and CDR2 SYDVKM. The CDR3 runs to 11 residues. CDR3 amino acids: CASSFRDTLHF. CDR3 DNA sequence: TGTGCCAGCAGTTTTAGGGACACACTCCACTTT.

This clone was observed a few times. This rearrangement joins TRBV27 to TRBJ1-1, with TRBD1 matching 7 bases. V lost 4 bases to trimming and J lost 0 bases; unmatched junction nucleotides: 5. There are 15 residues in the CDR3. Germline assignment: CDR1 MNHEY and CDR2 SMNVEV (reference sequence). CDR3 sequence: CASSSRQGLNTEAFF. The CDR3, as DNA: TGTGCCAGCAGTTCGAGACAGGGCCTGAACACTGAAGCTTTCTTT.

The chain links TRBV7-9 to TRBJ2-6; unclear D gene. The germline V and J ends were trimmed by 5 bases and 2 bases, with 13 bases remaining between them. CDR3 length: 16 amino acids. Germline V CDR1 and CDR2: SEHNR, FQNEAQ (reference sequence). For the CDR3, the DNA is TGTGCCAGCAGCCCCCAAAAAATCACTGGGGCCAACGTCCTGACTTTC. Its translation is CASSPQKITGANVLTF. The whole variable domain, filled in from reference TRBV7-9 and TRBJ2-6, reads DTGVSQNPRHKITKRGQNVTFRCDPISEHNRLYWYRQTLGQGPEFLTYFQNEAQLEKSRLLSDRFSAERPKGSFSTLEIQRTEQGDSAMYLCASSPQKITGANVLTFGAGSRLTVL.

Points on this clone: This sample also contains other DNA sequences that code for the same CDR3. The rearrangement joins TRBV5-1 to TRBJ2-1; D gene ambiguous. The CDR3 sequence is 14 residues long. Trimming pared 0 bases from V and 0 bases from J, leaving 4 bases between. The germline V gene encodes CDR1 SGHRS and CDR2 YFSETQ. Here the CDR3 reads CASSLGSSYNEQFF. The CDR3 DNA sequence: TGCGCCAGCAGCTTGGGGAGCTCCTACAATGAGCAGTTCTTC.

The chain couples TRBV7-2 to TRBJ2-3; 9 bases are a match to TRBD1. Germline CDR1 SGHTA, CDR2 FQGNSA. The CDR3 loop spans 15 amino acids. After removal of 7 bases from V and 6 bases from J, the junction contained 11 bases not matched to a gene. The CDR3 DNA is TGTGCCAGCACTCTACAGGGGGCGGTTTGGGATACGCAGTATTTT. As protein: CASTLQGAVWDTQYF.

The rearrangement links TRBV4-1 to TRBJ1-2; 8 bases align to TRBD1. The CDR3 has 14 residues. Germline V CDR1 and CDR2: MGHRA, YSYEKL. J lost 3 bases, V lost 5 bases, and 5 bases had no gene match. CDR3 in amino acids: CASSSHRGDYGYTF. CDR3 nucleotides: TGCGCCAGCAGCTCACACAGGGGGGACTATGGCTACACCTTC.

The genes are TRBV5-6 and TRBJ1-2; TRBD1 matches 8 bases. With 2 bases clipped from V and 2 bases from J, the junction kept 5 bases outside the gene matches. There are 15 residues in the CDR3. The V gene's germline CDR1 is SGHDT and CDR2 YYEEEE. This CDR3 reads CASSFRQGINYGYTF. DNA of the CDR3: TGTGCCAGCAGCTTTCGACAGGGGATAAACTATGGCTACACCTTC.

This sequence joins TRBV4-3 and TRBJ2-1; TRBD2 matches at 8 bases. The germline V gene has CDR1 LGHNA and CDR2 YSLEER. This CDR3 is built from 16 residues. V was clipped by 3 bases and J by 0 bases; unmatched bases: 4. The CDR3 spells CASSHQRETSYNEQFF. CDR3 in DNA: TGCGCCAGCAGCCATCAGCGGGAGACCTCCTACAATGAGCAGTTCTTC.

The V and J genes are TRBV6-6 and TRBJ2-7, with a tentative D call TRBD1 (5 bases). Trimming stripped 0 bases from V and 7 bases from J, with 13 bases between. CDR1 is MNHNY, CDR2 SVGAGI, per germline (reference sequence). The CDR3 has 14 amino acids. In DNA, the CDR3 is TGTGCCAGCAGTTACTCCTGGGGCACCTCGGAGCAGTACTTC. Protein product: CASSYSWGTSEQYF.

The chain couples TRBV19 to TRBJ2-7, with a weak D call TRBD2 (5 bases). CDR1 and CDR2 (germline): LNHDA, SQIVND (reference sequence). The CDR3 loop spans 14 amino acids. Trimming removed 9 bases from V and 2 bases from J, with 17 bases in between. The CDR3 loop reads CASSSLLGTYEQYF. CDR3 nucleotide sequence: TGTGCCAGCTCCTCCTTACTAGGGACCTACGAGCAGTACTTC.

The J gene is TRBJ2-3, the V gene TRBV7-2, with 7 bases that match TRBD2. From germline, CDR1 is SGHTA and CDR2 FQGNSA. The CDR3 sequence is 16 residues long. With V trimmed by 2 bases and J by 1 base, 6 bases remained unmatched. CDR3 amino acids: CASSLNFAGGTDTQYF. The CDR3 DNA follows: TGTGCCAGCAGCTTAAACTTTGCGGGGGGCACAGATACGCAGTATTTT.

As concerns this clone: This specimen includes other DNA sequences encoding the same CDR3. CDR3 nucleotides: TGTGCCAGCAGTGAAAGACTAGTGAGCACAGATACGCAGTATTTT. Translated: CASSERLVSTDTQYF. The V call is TRBV2, the J call TRBJ2-3; tentatively, D is TRBD2 (6 bases). With 2 bases removed from V and 0 bases from J, the gap between germline ends came to 9 bases. Germline V gives CDR1 SNHLY, CDR2 FYNNEI. CDR3 length: 15 residues. Supplemented by reference TRBV2 and TRBJ2-3, the full variable domain reads EPEVTQTPSHQVTQMGQEVILRCVPISNHLYFYWYRQILGQKVEFLVSFYNNEISEKSEIFDDQFSVERPDGSNFTLKIRSTKLEDSAMYFCASSERLVSTDTQYFGPGTRLTVL.

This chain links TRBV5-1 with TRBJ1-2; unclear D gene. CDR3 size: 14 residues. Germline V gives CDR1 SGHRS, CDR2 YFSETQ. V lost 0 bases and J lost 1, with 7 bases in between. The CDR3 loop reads CASSLGGSNYGYTF. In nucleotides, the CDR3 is TGCGCCAGCAGCTTGGGAGGCAGTAACTATGGCTACACCTTC.

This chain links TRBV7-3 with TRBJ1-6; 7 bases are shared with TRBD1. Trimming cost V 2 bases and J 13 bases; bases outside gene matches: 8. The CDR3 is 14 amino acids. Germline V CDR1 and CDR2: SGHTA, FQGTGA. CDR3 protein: CASSLLGQASPLHF. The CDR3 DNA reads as TGTGCCAGCAGCTTACTCGGACAGGCCAGCCCCCTCCACTTT.

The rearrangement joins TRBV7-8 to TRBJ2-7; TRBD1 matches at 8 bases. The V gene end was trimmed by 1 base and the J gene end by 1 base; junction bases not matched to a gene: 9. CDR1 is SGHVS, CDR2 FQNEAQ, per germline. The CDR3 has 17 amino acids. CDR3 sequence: CASSLVSGTGLSYEQYF. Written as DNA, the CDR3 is TGTGCCAGCAGCTTAGTATCGGGGACAGGTCTGTCCTACGAGCAGTACTTC.

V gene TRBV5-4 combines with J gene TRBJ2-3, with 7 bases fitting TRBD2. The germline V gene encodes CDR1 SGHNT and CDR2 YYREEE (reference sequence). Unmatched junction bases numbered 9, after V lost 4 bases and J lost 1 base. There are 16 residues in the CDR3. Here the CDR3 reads CASSLRLALGTDTQYF. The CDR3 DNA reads TGTGCCAGCAGCCTAAGACTAGCCTTGGGCACAGATACGCAGTATTTT.

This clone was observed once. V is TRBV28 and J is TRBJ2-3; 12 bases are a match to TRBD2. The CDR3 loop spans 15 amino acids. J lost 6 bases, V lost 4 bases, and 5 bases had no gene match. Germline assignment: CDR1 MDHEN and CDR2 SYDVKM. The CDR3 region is CASSSAGTSGDTQYF. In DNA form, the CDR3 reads TGTGCCAGCAGTTCTGCCGGGACTAGCGGGGATACGCAGTATTTT.

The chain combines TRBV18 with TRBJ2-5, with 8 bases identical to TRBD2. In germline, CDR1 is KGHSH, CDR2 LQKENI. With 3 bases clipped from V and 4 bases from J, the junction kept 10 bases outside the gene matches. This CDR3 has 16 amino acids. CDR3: CASSPNPGRGGETQYF. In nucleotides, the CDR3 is TGTGCCAGCTCACCGAATCCGGGACGGGGGGGAGAGACCCAGTACTTC.

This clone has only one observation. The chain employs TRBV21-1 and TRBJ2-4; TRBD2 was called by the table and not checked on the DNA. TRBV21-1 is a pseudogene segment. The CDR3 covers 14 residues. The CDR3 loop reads CASSKAGSENIQYF. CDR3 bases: TGTGCCAGCAGCAAAGCCGGGAGCGAAAACATTCAGTACTTC.

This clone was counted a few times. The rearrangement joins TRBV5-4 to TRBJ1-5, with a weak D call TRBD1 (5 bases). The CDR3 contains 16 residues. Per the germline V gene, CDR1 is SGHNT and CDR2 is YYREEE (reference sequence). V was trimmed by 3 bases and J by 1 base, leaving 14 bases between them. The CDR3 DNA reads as TGTGCCAGCAGCTCGGACGGGGGACGGAGCAATCAGCCCCAGCATTTT. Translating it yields CASSSDGGRSNQPQHF.

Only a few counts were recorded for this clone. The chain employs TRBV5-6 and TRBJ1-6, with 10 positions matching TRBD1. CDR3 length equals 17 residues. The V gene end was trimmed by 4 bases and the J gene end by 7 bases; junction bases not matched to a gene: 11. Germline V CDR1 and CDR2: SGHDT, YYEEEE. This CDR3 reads CASSRTAGQGVNSPLHF. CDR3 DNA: TGTGCCAGCAGCCGAACCGCCGGACAGGGGGTGAATTCACCCCTCCACTTT.